The T cell receptor (beta chain) under discussion was sequenced for a study of T cells in Graves' hyperthyroidism and ophthalmopathy (dated 2019 in TCRdb). Some background on the complete study: Peripheral blood samples were taken at initial diagnosis, before any treatment was given. The 100 discovery patients were randomly split 7:3 into training and test sets. Thyroid tissue and blood T-cell repertoires from six Graves' hyperthyroidism patients were also compared in the study. To identify distinguishing TCR V-J signatures, a discovery cohort of around 100 patients was used, comprising some 43 with Graves' ophthalmopathy and 55 to 65 with stable Graves' hyperthyroidism. TCR Vbeta CDR3 sequencing of 135 peripheral blood samples (approximately 44 ophthalmopathy, roughly 72 hyperthyroidism and approximately 17 progressor patients) is reported in the paper. Prospective prediction of ophthalmopathy was tested in an independent validation cohort consisting of some 18 hyperthyroidism patients and around 17 patients who later progressed to ophthalmopathy. After sampling, hyperthyroidism patients received methimazole starting at 30 mg daily, and ophthalmopathy patients received high-dose intravenous methylprednisolone. What the work shows at the level of the full study, not this receptor alone: During validation, the model predicted progression to ophthalmopathy a median of approximately 7 months ahead of onset, with almost 71% sensitivity and roughly 75% specificity. In cross-validation, a model built on a 13 V-J signature told ophthalmopathy apart from stable hyperthyroidism with 87.88% sensitivity and about 81% specificity, and in testing the same model reached 80%/75%. No statistical method was used to fix the sample size in advance, and group allocation was not hidden from the investigators. Most expanded thyroid clonotypes (frequency above 0.001) were also detected in blood, suggesting blood repertoires may reflect thyroid immune responses.

The cysteine opens and the phenylalanine closes a CDR3 of 13 amino acids. The entry retains the CDR3 DNA only, 39 bases that are in frame from base 1. The trim is 4 bases for V and 5 bases for J, with a gap of 11 bases between the germline ends. For CDR1 and CDR2, the germline V gene (reference sequence) lists SGHKS and YYEKEE. Graves' hyperthyroidism was defined as stable when no progression to ophthalmopathy occurred over 18 months of follow-up. Hyperthyroidism patients were newly diagnosed, with disease duration under 2 months, and aged 18 to 65 years. Patients with uncontrolled infections, other autoimmune diseases, pregnancy or lactation were excluded. Diagnoses relied on clinical symptoms, serum thyroxine and TRAb, thyroid ultrasound and orbital computed tomography. Ficoll-Paque density gradient centrifugation was used to isolate PBMCs from 9.5 to 10 ml of fresh peripheral blood. Total RNA was extracted using Trizol reagent, and RNA quality was assessed on an Agilent 2100 Bioanalyzer.

In its sample, this clonotype was seen a few times. It lacks a known antigen. Per-nucleotide qualities are absent, and no much larger clonotype sits a single base away. TCR beta CDR3 regions were amplified from RNA transcripts. For the first round of RT-PCR on the TCR CDR3, the HTBI primer set was used together with the Qiagen OneStep RT-PCR kit. Libraries were constructed in a second round of multiplex PCR, after which size selection and purification were performed. Sequencing of the libraries was done on an Illumina HiSeq2000 using paired-end 100 bp reads. As for the original processing: SOAPnuke was used to process the raw data, throwing out any read that contained adapters or uncalled bases, had a mean Phred below 15, or lacked an exact constant-primer or identifier match. High-quality paired reads were merged using COPE v1.2.5, and each unique nucleotide sequence was defined as a clonotype. MiTCR v1.1 was used to align clonotypes to the IMGT TRBV, TRBD and TRBJ reference segments. The analysis included only V-J combinations with a frequency above 0.0001, which together covered approximately 99% of the repertoires. The TCS score was defined as the ratio of F50 (clonal expansion) to E x V (chaos), calculated using BLOSUM62-based TCRdist between CDR3 peptides within each V-J. Welch's t-statistics and random forest reduced around 520 V-J features to roughly 13, which were used in a naive Bayes classifier (R e1071). The public reads were run again by TCRdb, first through fastp at Q25 and then through MiXCR, and only productive beta chains were kept. Rows are combined by CDR3 protein, so each entry shows the most common genes and DNA. The V and J calls shown here were made by TCRdb, not taken from the authors' results. The sample includes fewer than 550,000 distinct CDR3 sequences, with approximately 15% observed a single time. The top ten constitute roughly 8% of the sample.

This clonotype was sampled from a woman younger than 30 with Graves' hyperthyroidism. Sequencing was carried out using blood. The chain is made from TRBV5-5 and TRBJ2-3; a confident D gene designation cannot be given. The DNA sequence is as follows: TGTGCCAGCAGCCTGGGCCCGGGAGATACGCAGTATTTT. Its protein is CASSLGPGDTQYF.